This is a list of T cell receptor beta chains from one sample in a study of cytomegalovirus exposure and HLA in healthy donors. Only in-frame clones appear in the TCRdb table, and some are missing; sequencing was by immunoSEQ multiplex PCR. The sample records 100,000 to 150,000 clones, about 70% being singletons. Sample: PBMCs. The receptors derive from a woman aged 40 to 50 in good health and CMV-seronegative. CDR3s include the opening cysteine and the closing phenylalanine or tryptophan. The D gene is left open where the match is weak. For some rows the clone size is stated as once, few or many, or as a class when expanded; others skip it.

d_call	j_call	clone_size	v_call	cdr3_nt	cdr3_aa
TRBD1	TRBJ2-2	NA	TRBV2	TGTGCCAGCAGTGGACAGGGGGCGAGCACCGGGGAGCTGTTTTTT	CASSGQGASTGELFF
NA	TRBJ2-7	NA	TRBV4-3	TGCGCCAGCAGCCAAGGCCAGGGATCCTACGAGCAGTACTTC	CASSQGQGSYEQYF
TRBD1	TRBJ2-7	NA	TRBV6-6	TGTGCCAGCAGTCCGCCAGGGGGCGCTTTTCCCTACGAGCAGTACTTC	CASSPPGGAFPYEQYF
TRBD1	TRBJ2-6	NA	TRBV7-3	TGTGCCAGCAGCTTACGAGGTCGGGGACAGTCTGGGGCCAACGTCCTGACTTTC	CASSLRGRGQSGANVLTF
NA	TRBJ2-5	NA	TRBV7-2	TGTGCCAGCAGCTTCGGGGGACCCCCCGGAGGTGAGACCCAGTACTTC	CASSFGGPPGGETQYF
TRBD1	TRBJ1-2	few	TRBV28	TGTGCCAGCAGAACGGGACAGGGGGCGTCCGGCTACACCTTC	CASRTGQGASGYTF
NA	TRBJ1-1	NA	TRBV10-3	TGTGCCATCAGTGAGTCTCAGGAGGAGCCCGAAGCTTTCTTT	CAISESQEEPEAFF
NA	TRBJ1-4	NA	TRBV27	TGTGCCAGCAGTTCCCAGTGGGGGGGCCCTAATGAAAAACTGTTTTTT	CASSSQWGGPNEKLFF
TRBD1	TRBJ2-2	NA	TRBV7-7	TGTGCCAGCAGCGCCGGGACAGCCCAGGGGACCGGGGAGCTGTTTTTT	CASSAGTAQGTGELFF
NA	TRBJ1-3	NA	TRBV2	TGTGCCAGCGGCCAGGGGCAGTCTGGAAACACCATATATTTT	CASGQGQSGNTIYF
TRBD2	TRBJ2-1	NA	TRBV27	TGTGCCAGCAGTTTATCGGGGGGACTAGCGGGACTCTACAATGAGCAGTTCTTC	CASSLSGGLAGLYNEQFF
NA	TRBJ1-1	NA	TRBV4-3	TGCGCCAGCAGCCAAGGACTAACCGGGCCACGATCGAACACTGAAGCTTTCTTT	CASSQGLTGPRSNTEAFF
NA	TRBJ2-1	few	TRBV5-8	TGTGCCAGCAGCCAAGGAGATTGGGGGCCCCTTTCCTACAATGAGCAGTTCTTC	CASSQGDWGPLSYNEQFF
NA	TRBJ2-7	NA	TRBV11-1	TGTGCCAGCAGCTTTGGGCAGGGGAGAACCTACGAGCAGTACTTC	CASSFGQGRTYEQYF
NA	TRBJ1-1	few	TRBV6-1	TGTGCCAGCAGCAGCATGGGCCGGACTGAAGCTTTCTTT	CASSSMGRTEAFF
NA	TRBJ2-5	NA	TRBV11-2	TGTGCCAGCAGCTTAGAAGGCAGGGGTCCCCAAGAGACCCAGTACTTC	CASSLEGRGPQETQYF
TRBD2	TRBJ2-3	NA	TRBV5-1	TGCGCCACACGGACTAGTCAATACACAGATACGCAGTATTTT	CATRTSQYTDTQYF
NA	TRBJ2-7	once	TRBV7-2	TGTGCCAGCAGCCAACTCTCCGAGCAGTACTTC	CASSQLSEQYF
NA	TRBJ2-4	NA	TRBV28	TGTGCCAGCAGGTCGGCGGCCGGGGGCATTCAGTACTTC	CASRSAAGGIQYF
NA	TRBJ2-4	NA	TRBV28	TGTGCCAGCAGTCTTAGCGGTTTAGCCAAAAACATTCAGTACTTC	CASSLSGLAKNIQYF
NA	TRBJ1-4	NA	TRBV6-6	TGTGCCAGCAGCCGATCTCTGGGGGGAACTAATGAAAAACTGTTTTTT	CASSRSLGGTNEKLFF
NA	TRBJ1-1	few	TRBV6-5	TGTGCCAGCAGTTACTCAAATACTCTGAACACTGAAGCTTTCTTT	CASSYSNTLNTEAFF
NA	TRBJ2-2	NA	TRBV4-3	TGCGCCAGCAGCCATCCCCTGACAGGCCAAGGGGTGAACACCGGGGAGCTGTTTTTT	CASSHPLTGQGVNTGELFF
TRBD1	TRBJ2-7	once	TRBV7-9	TGTGCCAGCAGCTTAGATTGGACAGGGTTCGCCGGCGAGCAGTACTTC	CASSLDWTGFAGEQYF
TRBD1	TRBJ1-1	NA	TRBV4-3	TGCGCCAGCAGCCCTGGGACAGGGAACCTTCCTGAAGCTTTCTTT	CASSPGTGNLPEAFF
TRBD1	TRBJ1-2	NA	TRBV9	TGTGCCAGCAGCGTAGCTGGGACAGGGGGAGTCTATGGCTACACCTTC	CASSVAGTGGVYGYTF
NA	TRBJ1-2	NA	TRBV4-2	TGTGCCAGCAGCCAAGTAGAGACAGCTAACTATGGCTACACCTTC	CASSQVETANYGYTF
TRBD1	TRBJ1-4	NA	TRBV5-6	TGTGCCAGCAGCGCGGGACAGGGGCAGTTCGATGAAAAACTGTTTTTT	CASSAGQGQFDEKLFF
NA	TRBJ2-5	NA	TRBV11-1	TGTGCCAGCAGTTGGGCAGGGCCCCCCCGGGAGACCCAGTACTTC	CASSWAGPPRETQYF
TRBD1	TRBJ2-7	NA	TRBV6-1	TGTGCCAGCAGTGAAGCTTGGGACAGGGACACCTACGAGCAGTACTTC	CASSEAWDRDTYEQYF
TRBD1	TRBJ2-7	NA	TRBV5-8	TGTGCCAGCAGCTTTACAGGGACAGAGCCCTACGAGCAGTACTTC	CASSFTGTEPYEQYF
NA	TRBJ1-1	few	TRBV16	TGTGCCAGCAGCCAACAAACTTGGAACACTGAAGCTTTCTTT	CASSQQTWNTEAFF
TRBD1	TRBJ1-1	NA	TRBV4-2	TGTGCCAGCAGCCATCCTCCCTATGCACAGGGGTTTGGCACTGAAGCTTTCTTT	CASSHPPYAQGFGTEAFF
TRBD1	TRBJ2-1	NA	TRBV28	TGTGCCATCTCTAAGGGACAGGCCTACAATGAGCAGTTCTTC	CAISKGQAYNEQFF
NA	TRBJ1-1	NA	TRBV25-1	TGTGCCAGCAGTGATTTTGTTGGGGGGACTGAAGCTTTCTTT	CASSDFVGGTEAFF
TRBD1	TRBJ1-2	few	TRBV4-2	TGTGCCAGCAGCCCCGGGACAGGGAAAACGAATGGCTACACCTTC	CASSPGTGKTNGYTF
TRBD2	TRBJ2-5	NA	TRBV9	TGTGCCAGCAGCTCTGGTGGCGGAGCGGGAGGAGAGACCCAGTACTTC	CASSSGGGAGGETQYF
TRBD1	TRBJ1-2	NA	TRBV5-4	TGTGCCAGCAGCTCGACAGGGGCCTATGGCTACACCTTC	CASSSTGAYGYTF
NA	TRBJ1-2	NA	TRBV6-5	TGTGCCAGCAGGACCCGGACAGCGAACTATGGCTACACCTTC	CASRTRTANYGYTF
NA	TRBJ2-1	NA	TRBV27	TGTGCCAGCAGACCCGGAGGGCCATGGGAGCAGTTCTTC	CASRPGGPWEQFF
NA	TRBJ2-1	few	TRBV4-1	TGCGCCAGCAGCCAAGCCCTACCCTCCTCCTACAATGAGCAGTTCTTC	CASSQALPSSYNEQFF